This T cell receptor beta chain was obtained from a study of blood T cell repertoires in COVID-19 (dated by TCRdb to 2019 to 2021). About the study as a whole: Samples covering the acute and convalescent phases of COVID-19 were provided by collaborators in the United States, Italy and Spain. The prospective study material was composed of cDNA or gDNA derived from T cells, B-cell-depleted T cells, or PBMCs. Deeply sampled blood TCRbeta repertoires from subjects exposed to, actively infected with, or recovered from COVID-19 were included in the dataset. The repertoires were released in a freely available public database meant as a resource for research on the immune response to SARS-CoV-2. Samples were obtained from the ongoing ImmuneRACE study (first 160 participants) and from over a thousand subjects provided by 6 global collaborators. Nearly every sample came with metadata listing a de-identified subject ID, COVID-19 status, age in years and sex. HLA class I and class II types, where available, came from metadata supplied by the sample provider rather than from assay-based typing. Broad study findings and their caveats: The quantity of clinical and demographic metadata differed by source and by participant and was supplied without curation.

Including cysteine and phenylalanine, the CDR3 has 14 amino acids. Left in the record is the CDR3 DNA by itself, 42 bases read in frame from the first base. Looking up the germline V gene yields CDR1 MNHEY and CDR2 SVGAGI. Trimming at the junction amounts to 7 bases on V and 5 bases on J, and the germline ends lie 14 bases apart. TCRbeta CDR3 regions were amplified from genomic DNA by means of the immunoSEQ Assay, a bias-controlled multiplex PCR. Processing in the source paper ran as follows. Nucleated cell counts per sample were estimated from amplification of reference gene primers within the assay. To quantify the absolute abundance of each unique TCRbeta CDR3 rearrangement, sequence reads were collapsed and filtered. For each sample, productive Simpson clonality was calculated by taking the square root of Simpson's diversity index across productive rearrangements. TCRdb retrieved this table from immuneACCESS and kept in-frame rearrangements only. Not all clones are present; in checked studies, unresolved V genes account for under half, and no reason is known for the remainder. V and J calls and clone size follow that table, whereas D and trimming were derived from the DNA. The sample table shows over 150,000 clones, and 84% are seen once. The leading ten clones occupy approximately 11% of the sample.

As to this clone: Its antigen remains unidentified. Per-nucleotide qualities are absent, and no much larger clonotype sits a single base away.

Each collaborating institution followed its own protocols to collect whole blood in K2EDTA tubes. For TCRbeta analysis, collaborators shipped samples in one of three forms: frozen whole blood, isolated PBMCs, or DNA extracted from either of those sample types. This TCR was recovered from a man aged 65-85 years with active or convalescent COVID-19. The sequencing input was peripheral blood. The rearranged chain carries TRBV6-5 and TRBJ1-4; the D gene cannot be resolved reliably. The bases read TGTGCCAGCAACCAGAGGTCTTACAATGAAAAACTGTTTTTT. It translates as CASNQRSYNEKLFF.